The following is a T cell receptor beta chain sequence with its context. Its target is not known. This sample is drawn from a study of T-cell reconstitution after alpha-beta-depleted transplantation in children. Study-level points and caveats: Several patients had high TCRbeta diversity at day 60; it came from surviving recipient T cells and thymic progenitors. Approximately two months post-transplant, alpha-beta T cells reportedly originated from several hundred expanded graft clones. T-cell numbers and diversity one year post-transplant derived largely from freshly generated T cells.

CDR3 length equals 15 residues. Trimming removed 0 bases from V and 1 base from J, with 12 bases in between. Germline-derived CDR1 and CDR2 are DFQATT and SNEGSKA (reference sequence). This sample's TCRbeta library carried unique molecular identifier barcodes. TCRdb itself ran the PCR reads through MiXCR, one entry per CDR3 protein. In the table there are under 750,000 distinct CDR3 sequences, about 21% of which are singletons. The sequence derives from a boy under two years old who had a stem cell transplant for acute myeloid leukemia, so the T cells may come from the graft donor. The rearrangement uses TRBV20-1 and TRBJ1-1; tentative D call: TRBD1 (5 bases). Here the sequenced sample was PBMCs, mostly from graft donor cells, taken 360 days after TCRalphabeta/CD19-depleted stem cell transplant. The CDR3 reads CSARENGAGNTEAFF. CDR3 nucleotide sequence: TGCAGTGCTAGAGAAAACGGGGCGGGGAACACTGAAGCTTTCTTT.